A single sample is the source of the 22 T cell receptor beta chains below, sequenced in a study of shared clonotypes between healthy human individuals. Assay used: immunoSEQ multiplex PCR; TCRdb lists only in-frame clones, some missing. The table lists under 2,500,000 clones, 95% of them singletons. The sequenced material came from naive CD4+ T cells sorted from blood. Subset defined: CD45RA+ positively selected. All receptors derive from a man aged 18 to 29 in good health.

The DNA for the CDR3 is TGTGCCAGCAGTACTGGGGCCACTGAAGCTTTCTTT. It yields the protein CASSTGATEAFF. The chain couples TRBV25-1 to TRBJ1-1, with a weak D call TRBD1 (5 bases). Germline assignment: CDR1 MGHDK and CDR2 SYGVNS. V lost 5 bases, J lost 4 bases, and 8 bases lay in between. CDR3 length: 12 residues.

The chain joins TRBV6-1 to TRBJ2-1, with D perhaps TRBD1 (5 bases). The CDR3 is 15 amino acids. V dropped 4 bases and J dropped 0 bases, with 10 bases sitting between them. CDR1 is MNHNS, CDR2 SASEGT, per germline. The CDR3 here is CASSVTAHSYNEQFF. The CDR3 bases are TGTGCCAGCAGTGTGACAGCACACTCCTACAATGAGCAGTTCTTC.

Points on this clone: Additional DNA sequences in this sample encode the identical CDR3. The chain recombines TRBV20-1 with TRBJ1-2, with D possibly TRBD1 on 5 matching bases. Germline V gives CDR1 DFQATT, CDR2 SNEGSKA (reference sequence). This CDR3 contains 11 residues. V was cut by 3 bases and J by 8 bases, with 10 bases left in between. In DNA form, the CDR3 reads TGCAGTGCTAGTCAGGGTGCGGGCTACACCTTC. This sequence encodes CSASQGAGYTF.

This sequence joins TRBV6-1 and TRBJ1-3; TRBD1 matches at 7 bases. Germline-derived CDR1 and CDR2 are MNHNS and SASEGT. This CDR3 is built from 15 residues. The V segment lost 0 bases and the J segment 4 bases; nucleotides outside the gene matches: 3. The CDR3 sequence is CASSEAGQRGNTIYF. The CDR3 nucleotides are TGTGCCAGCAGTGAAGCGGGACAGCGCGGAAACACCATATATTTT.

This rearrangement joins TRBV30 to TRBJ1-5; D is undetermined. This CDR3 is 12 amino acids long. The germline gives CDR1 GTSNPN, CDR2 SVGIG (reference sequence). V was trimmed by 4 bases and J by 7 bases, leaving 11 bases between them. The CDR3 DNA is TGTGCCTGGAAGGCGGAGGGACAGCCCCAGCATTTT. Translated, it gives CAWKAEGQPQHF. Based on the CDR3 plus reference TRBV30 and TRBJ1-5, the full variable domain is SQTIHQWPATLVQPVGSPLSLECTVEGTSNPNLYWYRQAAGRGLQLLFYSVGIGQISSEVPQNLSASRPQDRQFILSSKKLLLSDSGFYLCAWKAEGQPQHFGDGTRLSIL.

This chain connects TRBV5-1 to TRBJ2-1; 12 bases agree with TRBD2. This CDR3 region has 15 residues. CDR1 SGHRS and CDR2 YFSETQ come from the germline V gene. V lost 4 bases to trimming and J lost 12 bases; unmatched junction nucleotides: 11. DNA of the CDR3: TGCGCCAGCAGCCTCTCTCTAGCGGGAGGGACAGGGCAGTTCTTC. Translated, it gives CASSLSLAGGTGQFF.

This clone was seen just once. The V call is TRBV9, the J call TRBJ1-4, with TRBD1 as a possible D gene (6 bases). Germline assignment: CDR1 SGDLS and CDR2 YYNGEE. The CDR3 covers 16 residues. The V end lost 0 bases, the J end lost 8 bases, and 17 bases lay between the germline ends. The CDR3 nucleotides are TGTGCCAGCAGCGTAGCTACAATGGGGGCCCAGGAAAAACTGTTTTTT. It specifies CASSVATMGAQEKLFF.

J is TRBJ2-7 and V is TRBV5-6; D possibly uses TRBD1 or TRBD2 (6 bases each). The CDR3 runs 13 residues. Trimming pared 6 bases from V and 4 bases from J, leaving 14 bases between. Germline-derived CDR1 and CDR2 are SGHDT and YYEEEE. The CDR3 region has the DNA TGTGCCAGCACCTCGAGGGGGGCGTACGAGCAGTACTTC. It specifies CASTSRGAYEQYF.

V gene TRBV2 combines with J gene TRBJ2-2, with 7 bases lining up with TRBD1. V lost 0 bases and J lost 3; bases outside the gene matches: 7. The CDR3 loop spans 17 amino acids. CDR1 and CDR2 from the germline V gene are SNHLY and FYNNEI. CDR3 amino acids: CASSEARAGGYTGELFF. CDR3 nucleotide sequence: TGTGCCAGCAGTGAAGCTCGGGCAGGGGGATACACCGGGGAGCTGTTTTTT.

The chain couples TRBV6-1 to TRBJ1-1; 10 bases line up with TRBD1. The CDR3 contains 15 residues. Germline V CDR1 and CDR2: MNHNS, SASEGT. With 1 base clipped from V and 8 bases from J, the junction kept 7 bases outside the gene matches. CDR3: CASSEGSGDRGEAFF. CDR3 in DNA: TGTGCCAGCAGTGAAGGATCTGGGGACAGGGGAGAAGCTTTCTTT.

V gene TRBV19 combines with J gene TRBJ1-5; D perhaps matches TRBD1 (6 bases). Germline loops: CDR1 LNHDA, CDR2 SQIVND (reference sequence). CDR3 length: 14 residues. V was shortened by 5 bases and J by 6 bases, with 14 bases between the two germline ends. For the CDR3, the DNA is TGTGCCAGTAGTGCCAGAGACAGGCTTCAGCCCCAGCATTTT. It translates to CASSARDRLQPQHF. Together with reference TRBV19 and TRBJ1-5, the CDR3 gives the full variable domain: DGGITQSPKYLFRKEGQNVTLSCEQNLNHDAMYWYRQDPGQGLRLIYYSQIVNDFQKGDIAEGYSVSREKKESFPLTVTSAQKNPTAFYLCASSARDRLQPQHFGDGTRLSIL.

V gene TRBV9 combines with J gene TRBJ2-3; TRBD2 aligns across 11 bases. The ends lost 0 bases at V and 6 bases at J; junction bases unmatched: 9. The CDR3 has 17 amino acids. Looked up from germline, CDR1 is SGDLS and CDR2 is YYNGEE. The CDR3 DNA sequence: TGTGCCAGCAGCGTAGCTACTAGCGGGAGAGGGAGGGATACGCAGTATTTT. It codes for CASSVATSGRGRDTQYF.

The chain carries TRBV7-2 and TRBJ2-3; D is possibly TRBD2 (5 bases). Per germline, CDR1 SGHTA and CDR2 FQGNSA. Trimming removed 2 bases from V and 4 bases from J, with 22 bases in between. CDR3 size: 18 residues. Here the CDR3 DNA reads TGTGCCAGCAGCTTAAGAGGGCCGCTCACCCTAATCTCAGATACGCAGTATTTT. This encodes CASSLRGPLTLISDTQYF.

The rearrangement joins TRBV6-1 to TRBJ1-2, with D hard to call. This CDR3 spans 14 amino acids. Germline loops: CDR1 MNHNS, CDR2 SASEGT. V was pared by 6 bases and J by 1 base, with 12 bases between. Written as DNA, the CDR3 is TGTGCCAGCAGCCCCGTCCGGGATAACTATGGCTACACCTTC. This sequence encodes CASSPVRDNYGYTF.

V is TRBV5-1 and J is TRBJ2-3; TRBD2 matches at 13 bases. The germline V gene has CDR1 SGHRS and CDR2 YFSETQ. This CDR3 has 16 amino acids. After removal of 4 bases from V and 4 bases from J, the junction contained 6 bases not matched to a gene. CDR3 bases: TGCGCCAGCAGCGGCCGGACTAGCGGGGGACCAGATACGCAGTATTTT. Its protein product is CASSGRTSGGPDTQYF.

The chain has TRBV7-2 and TRBJ2-7, with D unclear. Deletions cut 1 base from V and 5 bases from J, with 15 bases between. CDR1 and CDR2 (germline): SGHTA, FQGNSA. This CDR3 comprises 15 residues. CDR3 bases: TGTGCCAGCAGCTTAGACCCCTCCTCGCGGAACGAGCAGTACTTC. It is translated as CASSLDPSSRNEQYF.

In this sample, this clone turned up once. The rearrangement joins TRBV7-2 to TRBJ2-7, with TRBD1 matching 10 bases. The CDR3 runs 15 residues. V lost 3 bases and J lost 4; bases outside the gene matches: 6. Per the germline V gene, CDR1 is SGHTA and CDR2 is FQGNSA. Written as DNA, the CDR3 is TGTGCCAGCAGCTTGTGGACAGGGGGGATTTACGAGCAGTACTTC. This sequence encodes CASSLWTGGIYEQYF.

The rearrangement uses TRBV6-1 and TRBJ2-7; the match to TRBD1 covers 7 bases. J gave up 5 bases and V 7 bases, and 8 bases lay outside the gene matches. The CDR3 has 13 residues. CDR1 and CDR2 (germline): MNHNS, SASEGT. The CDR3 here is CASIGDSIHEQYF. The DNA for the CDR3 is TGTGCCAGCATCGGGGACAGTATCCACGAGCAGTACTTC.

The table lists this clone with a count of one. Distinct nucleotide sequences in the sample also encode this CDR3. The V gene is TRBV30, the J gene TRBJ1-5; 8 nucleotides line up with TRBD1. V trimming: 5 bases; J trimming: 4 bases; junction bases outside the gene matches: 4. Germline CDR1 is GTSNPN and CDR2 is SVGIG (reference sequence). The CDR3 has 13 amino acids. The CDR3 DNA reads as TGTGCCTGGTCGACAGGGGAAAATCAGCCCCAGCATTTT. As protein: CAWSTGENQPQHF.

Only one count was recorded for this clone. The genes are TRBV9 and TRBJ1-2; 8 bases line up with TRBD1. The J segment lost 5 bases and the V segment lost 3 bases, leaving 12 bases of the junction unmatched. The CDR3 is 16 residues long. Looked up from germline, CDR1 is SGDLS and CDR2 is YYNGEE. The CDR3: CASSASYRGNTYGYTF. The CDR3 coding sequence is TGTGCCAGCAGCGCCAGTTACAGGGGGAACACATATGGCTACACCTTC.

The J gene is TRBJ1-3, the V gene TRBV5-4; TRBD1 matches 7 bases. The CDR3 totals 17 residues. In germline, CDR1 is SGHNT, CDR2 YYREEE (reference sequence). The J segment lost 3 bases and the V segment lost 3 bases, leaving 12 bases of the junction unmatched. Written as DNA, the CDR3 is TGTGCCAGCAGCTCCAAACCGACAGGGACGCTTGGAAACACCATATATTTT. This gives the protein CASSSKPTGTLGNTIYF.

This clone was recorded only once. This sequence joins TRBV7-8 and TRBJ2-5; TRBD2 is a possible D gene (5 bases). Trimming left V 1 base short and J 5 bases short, with 8 bases between. Germline V lookup: CDR1 SGHVS, CDR2 FQNEAQ. The length of the CDR3 is 13 residues. The CDR3 is CASSLERRETQYF. The CDR3 region has the DNA TGTGCCAGCAGCTTAGAGAGGAGGGAGACCCAGTACTTC.